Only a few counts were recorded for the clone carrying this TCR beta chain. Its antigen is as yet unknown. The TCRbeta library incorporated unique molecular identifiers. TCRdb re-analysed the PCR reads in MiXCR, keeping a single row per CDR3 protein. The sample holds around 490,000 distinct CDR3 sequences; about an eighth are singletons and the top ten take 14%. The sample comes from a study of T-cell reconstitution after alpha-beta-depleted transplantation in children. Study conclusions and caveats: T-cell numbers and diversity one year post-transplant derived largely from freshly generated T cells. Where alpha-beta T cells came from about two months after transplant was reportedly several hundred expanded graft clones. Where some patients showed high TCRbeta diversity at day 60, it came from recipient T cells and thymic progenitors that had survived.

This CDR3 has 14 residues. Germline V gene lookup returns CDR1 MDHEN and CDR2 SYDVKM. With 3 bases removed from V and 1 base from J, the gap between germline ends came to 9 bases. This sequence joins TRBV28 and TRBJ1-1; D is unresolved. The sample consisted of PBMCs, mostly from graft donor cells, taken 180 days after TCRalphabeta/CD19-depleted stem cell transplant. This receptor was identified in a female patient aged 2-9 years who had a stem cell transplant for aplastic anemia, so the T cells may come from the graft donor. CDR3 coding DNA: TGTGCCAGCAGTTTCGGGTGGAAGAACACTGAAGCTTTCTTT. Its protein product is CASSFGWKNTEAFF. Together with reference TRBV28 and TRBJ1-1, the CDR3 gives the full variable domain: DVKVTQSSRYLVKRTGEKVFLECVQDMDHENMFWYRQDPGLGLRLIYFSYDVKMKEKGDIPEGYSVSREKKERFSLILESASTNQTSMYLCASSFGWKNTEAFFGQGTRLTVV.